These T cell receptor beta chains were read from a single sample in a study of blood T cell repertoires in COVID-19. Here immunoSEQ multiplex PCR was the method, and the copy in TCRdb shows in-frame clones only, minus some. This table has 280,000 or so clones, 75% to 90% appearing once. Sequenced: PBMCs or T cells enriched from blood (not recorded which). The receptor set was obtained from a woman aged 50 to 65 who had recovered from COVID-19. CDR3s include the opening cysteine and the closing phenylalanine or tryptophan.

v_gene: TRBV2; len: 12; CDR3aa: CASSGTYYEQYF
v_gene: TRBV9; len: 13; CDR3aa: CASSVALYNEQFF
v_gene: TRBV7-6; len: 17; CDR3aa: CASSLGRLGRTNEKLFF
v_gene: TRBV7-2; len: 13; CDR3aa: CASNGQGAGGYTF
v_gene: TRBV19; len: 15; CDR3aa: CASSTGEVVQDGYTF
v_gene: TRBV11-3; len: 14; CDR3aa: CASSSGTGSYEQYF
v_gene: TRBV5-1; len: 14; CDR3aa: CASSQMSGSTEAFF
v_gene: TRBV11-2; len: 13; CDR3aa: CASSFGLGAEAFF
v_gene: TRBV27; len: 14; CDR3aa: CASSFSGSNQPQHF
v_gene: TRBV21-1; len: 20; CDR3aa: CASSKSLGLAGVGGYNEQFF
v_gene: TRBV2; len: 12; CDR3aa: CASKRWYTEAFF
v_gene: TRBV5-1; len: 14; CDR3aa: CASSLDTGNTEAFF
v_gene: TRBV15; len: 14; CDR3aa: CATSKDRGHSPLHF
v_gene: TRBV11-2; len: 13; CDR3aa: CASSQTGISPLHF
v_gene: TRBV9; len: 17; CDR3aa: CASSKRQVPVKEDTQYF
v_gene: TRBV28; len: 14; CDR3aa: CASSLIQGAGGYTF
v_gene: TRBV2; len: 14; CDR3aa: CASRDRGRAYGYTF
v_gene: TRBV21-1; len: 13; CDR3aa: CATAGRVRNTIYF
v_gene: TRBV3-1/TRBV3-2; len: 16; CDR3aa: CASSQSRSSYNSPLHF
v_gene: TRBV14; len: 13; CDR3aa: CASSQGAGRPAFF
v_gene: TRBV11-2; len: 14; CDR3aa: CASTLGSNTGELFF
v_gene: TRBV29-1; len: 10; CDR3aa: CSVTESEAFF
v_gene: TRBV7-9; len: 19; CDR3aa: CASSDYSAGTGSFVETQYF
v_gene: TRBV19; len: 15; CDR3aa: CASSIGGGFDYGYTF
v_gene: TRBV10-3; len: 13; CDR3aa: CAISGRLGNEQFF
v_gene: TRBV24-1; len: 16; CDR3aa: CATSDTRQGFQETQYF
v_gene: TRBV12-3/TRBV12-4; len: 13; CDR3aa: CASSLTEDTEAFF
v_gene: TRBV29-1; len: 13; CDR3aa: CSVGQRTLGEQYF
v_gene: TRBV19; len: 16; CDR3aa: CARNTWSHSGANVLTF
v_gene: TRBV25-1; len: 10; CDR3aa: CASSPPEQYF
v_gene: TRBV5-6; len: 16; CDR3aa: CASSSLTRQGYTEAFF
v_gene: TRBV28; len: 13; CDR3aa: CATTGPGTDTQYF
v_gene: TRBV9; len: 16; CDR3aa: CASSVAGGVGNSPLHF
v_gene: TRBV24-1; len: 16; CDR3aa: CATSDPSGGPLRAQYF
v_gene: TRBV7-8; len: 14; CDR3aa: CASSLGGSRQPQHF
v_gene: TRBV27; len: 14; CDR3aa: CASSFRNLQGGYTF
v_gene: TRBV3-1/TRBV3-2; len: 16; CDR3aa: CASSQDLRQGREKAFF
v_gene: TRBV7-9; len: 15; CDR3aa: CASSLTGVTNEKLFF
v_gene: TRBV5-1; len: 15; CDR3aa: CASSPGTSGSYEQFF
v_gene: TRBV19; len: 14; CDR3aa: CASSMTGGQTEAFF
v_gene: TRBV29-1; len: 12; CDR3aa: CSVDDSLYGYTF
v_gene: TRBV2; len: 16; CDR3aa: CASSESSGRGLVSQHF
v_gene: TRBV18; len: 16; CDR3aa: CASSPTSGGGTGELFF